The 30 T cell receptor beta chains reported below all come from one sample, sequenced in a study of shared clonotypes between healthy human individuals. Produced via immunoSEQ multiplex PCR; TCRdb's table is partial and in-frame only. This sample has 2 million or so clones, with over 85% found just once. Material: naive CD4+ T cells sorted from blood. The subset: CD45RA+ positively selected. Receptors were obtained from a man aged 18 to 30 in good health.

This clone was recorded at least ten times. The chain recombines TRBV5-1 with TRBJ2-7; D gene unclear. Looked up from germline, CDR1 is SGHRS and CDR2 is YFSETQ. The CDR3 sequence is 16 residues long. V dropped 4 bases and J dropped 5 bases, with 22 bases sitting between them. CDR3 nucleotides: TGCGCCAGCAGCGGGCTTACGACCCGTTTCTTAGACGAGCAGTACTTC. Its protein is CASSGLTTRFLDEQYF.

V gene TRBV7-9 combines with J gene TRBJ2-3; D gene uncertain. This CDR3 has 13 amino acids. Germline V lookup: CDR1 SEHNR, CDR2 FQNEAQ (reference sequence). V lost 3 bases, J lost 4 bases, and 8 bases lay in between. In DNA form, the CDR3 reads TGTGCCAGCAGCTTCCCGATCCCAGATACGCAGTATTTT. It is translated as CASSFPIPDTQYF. Based on the CDR3 plus reference TRBV7-9 and TRBJ2-3, the full variable domain is DTGVSQNPRHKITKRGQNVTFRCDPISEHNRLYWYRQTLGQGPEFLTYFQNEAQLEKSRLLSDRFSAERPKGSFSTLEIQRTEQGDSAMYLCASSFPIPDTQYFGPGTRLTVL.

The chain joins TRBV5-4 to TRBJ2-6; TRBD2 matches 14 bases. V lost 2 bases to trimming and J lost 0 bases; unmatched junction nucleotides: 4. The CDR3 length is 19 residues. Germline CDR1 is SGHNT and CDR2 is YYREEE (reference sequence). DNA of the CDR3: TGTGCCAGCAGCTTACGGGGACTAGCGGGAGCCTCTGGGGCCAACGTCCTGACTTTC. This gives the protein CASSLRGLAGASGANVLTF.

Concerning this clone: Within the sample, other DNA sequences also encode this same CDR3. This chain links TRBV5-4 with TRBJ1-4; D gene unclear. CDR3 length: 15 amino acids. CDR1 and CDR2 from the germline V gene are SGHNT and YYREEE (reference sequence). The ends were cut back, 4 bases at V and 0 bases at J, with 10 bases in the middle. The CDR3 reads CASSPGSATNEKLFF. The CDR3 bases are TGTGCCAGCAGCCCGGGCTCAGCAACTAATGAAAAACTGTTTTTT. Variable domain in full (rest from reference TRBV5-4 and TRBJ1-4): ETGVTQSPTHLIKTRGQQVTLRCSSQSGHNTVSWYQQALGQGPQFIFQYYREEENGRGNFPPRFSGLQFPNYSSELNVNALELDDSALYLCASSPGSATNEKLFFGSGTQLSVL.

Notes on this clone: Other DNA sequences within the sample encode an identical CDR3. V is TRBV30 and J is TRBJ2-3, with a tentative D call TRBD1 (6 bases). V dropped 1 base and J dropped 3 bases, with 8 bases sitting between them. Germline values: CDR1 GTSNPN, CDR2 SVGIG (reference sequence). There are 13 residues in the CDR3. CDR3 DNA: TGTGCCTGGAGTGGCCAGGGGACAGATACGCAGTATTTT. Translating gives CAWSGQGTDTQYF.

V usage is TRBV19 and J usage is TRBJ1-2, with D perhaps matching TRBD1 (5 bases). This CDR3 has 13 amino acids. Germline V CDR1 and CDR2: LNHDA, SQIVND (reference sequence). Trimming pared 3 bases from V and 8 bases from J, leaving 13 bases between. The chain's CDR3 is CASSIGGTPGYTF. In DNA form, the CDR3 reads TGTGCCAGTAGTATCGGGGGGACCCCGGGCTACACCTTC.

The chain is built from TRBV19 and TRBJ2-5; D is unclear. There are 15 residues in the CDR3. V was cut by 0 bases and J by 5 bases, with 13 bases left in between. In germline, CDR1 is LNHDA, CDR2 SQIVND (reference sequence). This CDR3 is CASSIDLRSLETQYF. CDR3 sequence (DNA): TGTGCCAGTAGTATAGATCTCCGGTCATTGGAGACCCAGTACTTC.

The chain joins TRBV6-6 to TRBJ1-1, with D possibly TRBD1 on 6 matching bases. The CDR3 has 13 residues. Germline values: CDR1 MNHNY, CDR2 SVGAGI (reference sequence). V lost 4 bases, J lost 11 bases, and 17 bases lay in between. The CDR3 bases are TGTGCCAGCAGTTTGATCACCGGGACACAGGCTTTCTTT. Encoded protein: CASSLITGTQAFF.

The chain is built from TRBV7-2 and TRBJ1-3; D remains ambiguous. Trimming took 1 base from V and 6 from J, leaving 7 bases between them. This CDR3 contains 13 residues. Per the germline V gene, CDR1 is SGHTA and CDR2 is FQGNSA. The chain's CDR3 is CASSLGTENTIYF. Written as DNA, the CDR3 is TGTGCCAGCAGCTTAGGGACGGAAAACACCATATATTTT.

V and J are TRBV11-2 and TRBJ2-5; 11 bases match TRBD2. Germline CDR1 and CDR2: SGHAT and FQNNGV. Trimming cost V 3 bases and J 4 bases; bases outside gene matches: 7. This CDR3 spans 16 amino acids. CDR3 amino acids: CASSFTSGSLLETQYF. In DNA, the CDR3 is TGTGCCAGCAGCTTTACTAGCGGGAGTCTGTTAGAGACCCAGTACTTC. The full variable domain, its missing parts supplied by reference TRBV11-2 and TRBJ2-5, is EAGVAQSPRYKIIEKRQSVAFWCNPISGHATLYWYQQILGQGPKLLIQFQNNGVVDDSQLPKDRFSAERLKGVDSTLKIQPAKLEDSAVYLCASSFTSGSLLETQYFGPGTRLLVL.

V gene TRBV27 combines with J gene TRBJ1-4; 10 bases map to TRBD1. The germline gives CDR1 MNHEY, CDR2 SMNVEV (reference sequence). The CDR3 contains 15 residues. V dropped 5 bases and J dropped 7; count of bases not matched to a gene: 7. For the CDR3, the DNA is TGTGCCAGCAGTCCTCCAGGGACAGGGGTTGAAAAACTGTTTTTT. Amino acid sequence: CASSPPGTGVEKLFF.

J is TRBJ2-6 and V is TRBV5-1, with D perhaps matching TRBD1 (6 bases). Per germline, CDR1 SGHRS and CDR2 YFSETQ. CDR3 length: 19 residues. The V end lost 6 bases, the J end lost 0 bases, and 22 bases lay between the germline ends. CDR3 residues: CASTQTGPGAPSGANVLTF. Written as DNA, the CDR3 is TGCGCCAGCACCCAAACGGGGCCAGGGGCCCCCTCTGGGGCCAACGTCCTGACTTTC.

This chain connects TRBV5-1 to TRBJ1-2; 8 positions agree with TRBD1. Per the germline V gene, CDR1 is SGHRS and CDR2 is YFSETQ. The CDR3 runs to 16 residues. J lost 4 bases, V lost 0 bases, and 8 bases had no gene match. Here the CDR3 DNA reads TGCGCCAGCAGCTTGGGACAGGGGAGTATTTCCTATGGCTACACCTTC. It codes for CASSLGQGSISYGYTF.

The rearrangement links TRBV6-6 to TRBJ2-7; 11 bases are shared with TRBD2. Germline loops: CDR1 MNHNY, CDR2 SVGAGI (reference sequence). Trimming removed 6 bases from V and 5 bases from J; junction bases left unmatched: 9. This CDR3 is built from 15 residues. The CDR3 spells CASREIAGGPHEQYF. The CDR3 DNA sequence: TGTGCCAGCAGAGAGATAGCGGGAGGGCCCCACGAGCAGTACTTC.

The chain joins TRBV5-4 to TRBJ1-1, with D maybe TRBD1 (6 bases). There are 14 residues in the CDR3. V was clipped by 0 bases and J by 5 bases, with 11 bases between them. Per the germline V gene, CDR1 is SGHNT and CDR2 is YYREEE (reference sequence). The CDR3 reads CASSLDRDQTEAFF. The CDR3 DNA sequence: TGTGCCAGCAGCTTGGACAGGGATCAGACTGAAGCTTTCTTT.

This clone was seen just once. This chain connects TRBV6-6 to TRBJ1-4; 8 bases map to TRBD1. V lost 5 bases to trimming and J lost 3 bases; unmatched junction nucleotides: 2. Germline V gene lookup returns CDR1 MNHNY and CDR2 SVGAGI (reference sequence). This CDR3 comprises 14 residues. For the CDR3, the DNA is TGTGCCAGCAGTAGGGGACAGGCTAATGAAAAACTGTTTTTT. It is translated as CASSRGQANEKLFF.

To note about this clone: The identical CDR3 is also encoded by other nucleotide sequences in the sample. CDR3 DNA sequence: TGTGCCAGCAGCGCGGGACTAGCTGTGGAGACCCAGTACTTC. Translating it yields CASSAGLAVETQYF. The rearrangement joins TRBV9 to TRBJ2-5, with 9 bases aligning to TRBD2. The CDR3 has 14 amino acids. The J segment lost 5 bases and the V segment lost 3 bases, leaving 5 bases of the junction unmatched. Germline CDR1 is SGDLS and CDR2 is YYNGEE.

The chain employs TRBV5-1 and TRBJ2-7; either TRBD1 or TRBD2 may supply D (6 bases each). Trimming removed 1 base at V and 4 bases at J, with 12 bases between. This CDR3 contains 14 residues. The V gene's germline CDR1 is SGHRS and CDR2 YFSETQ. CDR3 nucleotides: TGCGCCAGCAGCTTGCCGGGGGCGCAGTACGAGCAGTACTTC. Its protein is CASSLPGAQYEQYF.

The CDR3 protein is CASSRTDHEQYF. The DNA for the CDR3 is TGTGCCAGTAGTAGGACAGACCACGAGCAGTACTTC. The chain combines TRBV19 with TRBJ2-7; D might be TRBD1 (6 bases). Trimming took 4 bases from V and 5 from J, leaving 9 bases between them. CDR1 is LNHDA, CDR2 SQIVND, per germline (reference sequence). The CDR3 length is 12 residues.

For this clone: This CDR3 is also generated by other DNA sequences in the sample. The V call is TRBV7-9, the J call TRBJ1-5; D is ambiguous. V lost 3 bases and J lost 1, with 7 bases in between. There are 14 residues in the CDR3. Germline lookup yields CDR1 SEHNR and CDR2 FQNEAQ (reference sequence). The CDR3 spells CASSFTESNQPQHF. The CDR3 region has the DNA TGTGCCAGCAGCTTCACGGAGAGCAATCAGCCCCAGCATTTT.

Note on this clone: This CDR3 is also generated by other DNA sequences in the sample. The chain recombines TRBV28 with TRBJ1-2; the D is unclear. CDR1 MDHEN and CDR2 SYDVKM come from the germline V gene. CDR3 length equals 12 residues. Trimming took 1 base from V and 7 from J, leaving 7 bases between them. CDR3 sequence (DNA): TGTGCCAGCAGTTTATCAGGAGGTGGCTACACCTTC. Translated, it gives CASSLSGGGYTF.

This clone was picked up a small number of times. The chain combines TRBV6-1 with TRBJ1-2; D unclear. The CDR3 is 12 residues long. Germline V gene lookup returns CDR1 MNHNS and CDR2 SASEGT. Trimming shortened V by 7 bases and J by 5 bases, and 11 bases separated the two germline ends. CDR3 nucleotide sequence: TGTGCCAGCAATCTTCAGCCTTATGGCTACACCTTC. It codes for CASNLQPYGYTF.

V is TRBV6-5 and J is TRBJ2-3; tentatively, D is TRBD1 (6 bases). CDR1 and CDR2 (germline): MNHEY, SVGAGI. The CDR3 sequence is 15 residues long. Trimming took off 6 bases at V and 4 bases at J, with 17 bases between the two ends. The CDR3 DNA is TGTGCCAGCAGGAGGACAGAGTGGTTTCCAGATACGCAGTATTTT. As protein: CASRRTEWFPDTQYF.

The chain uses TRBV19 and TRBJ1-3; no clear D gene. From germline, CDR1 is LNHDA and CDR2 SQIVND (reference sequence). CDR3 size: 13 residues. This CDR3 reads CGTSDSSGNTIYF. The CDR3 DNA follows: TGTGGCACCTCAGATAGCTCTGGAAACACCATATATTTT.

The chain carries TRBV2 and TRBJ1-1, with TRBD1 matching over 10 bases. The CDR3 is made up of 12 amino acids. V dropped 10 bases and J dropped 5; count of bases not matched to a gene: 4. CDR1 is SNHLY and CDR2 is FYNNEI in the germline V gene. The CDR3 DNA is TGTGCCAAGGGACAGGGGATAACTGAAGCTTTCTTT. This sequence encodes CAKGQGITEAFF.

The J gene is TRBJ2-7, the V gene TRBV4-1; the D is unclear. Between the trimmed V and J ends, which lost 0 bases and 5 bases, there was a span of 11 bases. In germline, CDR1 is MGHRA, CDR2 YSYEKL. The CDR3 extends over 14 amino acids. The DNA of the CDR3 is TGCGCCAGCAGCCAAGACCCATCCAACCACGAGCAGTACTTC. This sequence encodes CASSQDPSNHEQYF.

The chain has TRBV28 and TRBJ2-3; the D gene is possibly TRBD1 (5 bases). In germline, CDR1 is MDHEN, CDR2 SYDVKM. The CDR3 runs 15 residues. The ends were cut back, 4 bases at V and 0 bases at J, with 11 bases in the middle. This CDR3 is CASSSQGPSTDTQYF. CDR3 DNA: TGTGCCAGCAGTTCCCAGGGTCCTAGCACAGATACGCAGTATTTT.

V usage is TRBV7-2 and J usage is TRBJ1-6; D gene unclear. Trimming took 5 bases from V and 1 from J, leaving 6 bases between them. This CDR3 spans 14 amino acids. Looked up from germline, CDR1 is SGHTA and CDR2 is FQGNSA. As DNA, the CDR3 is TGTGCCAGCAGCCCAGAGTCCTATAATTCACCCCTCCACTTT. It is translated as CASSPESYNSPLHF.

The rearrangement links TRBV9 to TRBJ1-5, with 7 bases that match TRBD1. CDR1 is SGDLS, CDR2 YYNGEE, per germline. Unmatched junction bases numbered 7, after V lost 4 bases and J lost 6 bases. The CDR3 contains 14 residues. CDR3 residues: CASSPDRVSQPQHF. CDR3 sequence (DNA): TGTGCCAGCAGCCCTGACAGGGTCAGTCAGCCCCAGCATTTT.

The chain joins TRBV4-2 to TRBJ1-5, with 7 bases identical to TRBD1. The CDR3 is 15 residues long. Looked up from germline, CDR1 is LGHNA and CDR2 is YNFKEQ. V shed 0 bases, J shed 2 bases, and the junction held 1 base outside the gene matches. This CDR3 is CASSQDQGGNQPQHF. CDR3 nucleotide sequence: TGTGCCAGCAGCCAAGACCAGGGGGGCAATCAGCCCCAGCATTTT.